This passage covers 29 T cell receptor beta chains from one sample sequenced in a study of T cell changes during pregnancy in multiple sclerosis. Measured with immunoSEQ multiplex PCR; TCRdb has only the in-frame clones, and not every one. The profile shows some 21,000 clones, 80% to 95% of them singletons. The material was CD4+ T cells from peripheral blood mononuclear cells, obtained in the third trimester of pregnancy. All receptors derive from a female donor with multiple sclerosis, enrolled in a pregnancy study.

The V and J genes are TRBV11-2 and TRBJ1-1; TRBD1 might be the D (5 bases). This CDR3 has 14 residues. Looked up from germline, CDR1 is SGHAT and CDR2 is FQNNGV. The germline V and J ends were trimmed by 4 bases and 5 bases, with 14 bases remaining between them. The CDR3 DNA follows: TGTGCCAGCAGCTCCCCAAGGGGCACGACTGAAGCTTTCTTT. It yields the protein CASSSPRGTTEAFF.

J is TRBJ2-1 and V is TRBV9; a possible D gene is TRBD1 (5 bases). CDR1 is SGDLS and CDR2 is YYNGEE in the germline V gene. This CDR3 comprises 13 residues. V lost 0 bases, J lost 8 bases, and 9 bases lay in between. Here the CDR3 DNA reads TGTGCCAGCAGCGTAGTAGTAGGGGATGAGCAGTTCTTC. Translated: CASSVVVGDEQFF. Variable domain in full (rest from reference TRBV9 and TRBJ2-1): DSGVTQTPKHLITATGQRVTLRCSPRSGDLSVYWYQQSLDQGLQFLIQYYNGEERAKGNILERFSAQQFPDLHSELNLSSLELGDSALYFCASSVVVGDEQFFGPGTRLTVL.

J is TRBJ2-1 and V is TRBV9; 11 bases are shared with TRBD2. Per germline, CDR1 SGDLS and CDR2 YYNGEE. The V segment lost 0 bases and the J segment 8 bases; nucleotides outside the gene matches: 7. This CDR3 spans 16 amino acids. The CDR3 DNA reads TGTGCCAGCAGCGTAGTGACTAGCGGGGTGGCGGATGAGCAGTTCTTC. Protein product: CASSVVTSGVADEQFF.

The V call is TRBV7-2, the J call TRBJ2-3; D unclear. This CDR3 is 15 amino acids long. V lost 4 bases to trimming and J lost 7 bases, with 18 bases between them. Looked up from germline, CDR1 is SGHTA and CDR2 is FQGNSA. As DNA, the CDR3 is TGTGCCAGCAGCTCCCGAGGCACCGATTTTTATACGCAGTATTTT. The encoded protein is CASSSRGTDFYTQYF.

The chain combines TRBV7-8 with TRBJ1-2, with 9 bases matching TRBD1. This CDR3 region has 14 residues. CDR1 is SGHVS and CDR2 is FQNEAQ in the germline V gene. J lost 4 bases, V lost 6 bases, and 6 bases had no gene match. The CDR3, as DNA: TGTGCCAGCAGAAATACAGGGGGCGCCTATGGCTACACCTTC. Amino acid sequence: CASRNTGGAYGYTF.

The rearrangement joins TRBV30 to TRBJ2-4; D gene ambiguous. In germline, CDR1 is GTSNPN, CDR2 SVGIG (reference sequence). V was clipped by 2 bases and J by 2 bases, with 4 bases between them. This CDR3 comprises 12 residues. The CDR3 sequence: CAWSFTKNIQYF. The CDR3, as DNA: TGTGCCTGGAGTTTTACCAAAAACATTCAGTACTTC.

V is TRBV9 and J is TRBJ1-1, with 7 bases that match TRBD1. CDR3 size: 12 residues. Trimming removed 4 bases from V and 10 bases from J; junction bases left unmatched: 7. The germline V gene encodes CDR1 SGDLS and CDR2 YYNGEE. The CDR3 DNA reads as TGTGCCAGCAGCCCCGGGACAGAGCCAGCTTTCTTT. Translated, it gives CASSPGTEPAFF.

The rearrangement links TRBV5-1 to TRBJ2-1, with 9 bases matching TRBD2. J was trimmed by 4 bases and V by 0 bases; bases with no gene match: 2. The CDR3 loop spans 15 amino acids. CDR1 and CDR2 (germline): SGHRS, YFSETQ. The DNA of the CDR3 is TGCGCCAGCAGCTTGGGGCTAGCGGGGTACAATGAGCAGTTCTTC. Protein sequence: CASSLGLAGYNEQFF.

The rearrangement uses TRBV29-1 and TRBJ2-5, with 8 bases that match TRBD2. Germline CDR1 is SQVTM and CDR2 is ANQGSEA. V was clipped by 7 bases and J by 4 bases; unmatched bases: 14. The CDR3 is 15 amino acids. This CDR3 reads CSAGGDRGGPETQYF. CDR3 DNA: TGCAGCGCCGGGGGCGACCGGGGGGGCCCAGAGACCCAGTACTTC.

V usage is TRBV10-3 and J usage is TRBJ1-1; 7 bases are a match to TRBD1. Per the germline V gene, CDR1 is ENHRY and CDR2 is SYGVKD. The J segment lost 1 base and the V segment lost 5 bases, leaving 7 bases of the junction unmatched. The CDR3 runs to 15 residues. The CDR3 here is CAISRNRGSNTEAFF. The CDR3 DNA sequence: TGTGCCATCAGTCGAAACAGGGGATCGAACACTGAAGCTTTCTTT.

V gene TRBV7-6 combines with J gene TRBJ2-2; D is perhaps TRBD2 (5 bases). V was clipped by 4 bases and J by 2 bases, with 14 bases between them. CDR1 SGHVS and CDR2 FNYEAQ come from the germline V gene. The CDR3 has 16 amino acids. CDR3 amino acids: CASSYLGRGNTGELFF. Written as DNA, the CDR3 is TGTGCCAGCAGCTACCTTGGGAGAGGAAACACCGGGGAGCTGTTTTTT.

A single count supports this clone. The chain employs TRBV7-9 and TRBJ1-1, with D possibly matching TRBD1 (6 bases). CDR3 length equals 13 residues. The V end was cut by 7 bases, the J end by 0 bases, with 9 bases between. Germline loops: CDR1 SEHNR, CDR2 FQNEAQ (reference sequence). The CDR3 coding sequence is TGTGCCAGCACCCCAGGGGTGAACACTGAAGCTTTCTTT. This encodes CASTPGVNTEAFF.

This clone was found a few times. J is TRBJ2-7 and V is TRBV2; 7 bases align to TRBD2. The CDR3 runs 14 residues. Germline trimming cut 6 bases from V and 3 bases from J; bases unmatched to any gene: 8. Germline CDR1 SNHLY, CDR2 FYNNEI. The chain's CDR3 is CASRRGGNLYEQYF. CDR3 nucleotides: TGTGCCAGCAGAAGGGGAGGGAATCTCTACGAGCAGTACTTC. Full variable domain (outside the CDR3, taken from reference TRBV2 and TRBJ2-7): EPEVTQTPSHQVTQMGQEVILRCVPISNHLYFYWYRQILGQKVEFLVSFYNNEISEKSEIFDDQFSVERPDGSNFTLKIRSTKLEDSAMYFCASRRGGNLYEQYFGPGTRLTVT.

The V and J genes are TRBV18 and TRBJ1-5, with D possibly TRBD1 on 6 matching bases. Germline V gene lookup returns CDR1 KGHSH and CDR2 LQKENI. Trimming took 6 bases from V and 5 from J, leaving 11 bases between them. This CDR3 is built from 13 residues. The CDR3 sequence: CASSEGEYQPQHF. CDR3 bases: TGTGCCAGCTCTGAGGGGGAATATCAGCCCCAGCATTTT.

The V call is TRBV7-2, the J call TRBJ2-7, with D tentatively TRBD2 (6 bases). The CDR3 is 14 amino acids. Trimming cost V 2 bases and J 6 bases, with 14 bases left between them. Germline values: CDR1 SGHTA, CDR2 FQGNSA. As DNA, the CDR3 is TGTGCCAGCAGCTTAAGGGGTTGGGGGGTCGAGCAGTACTTC. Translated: CASSLRGWGVEQYF.

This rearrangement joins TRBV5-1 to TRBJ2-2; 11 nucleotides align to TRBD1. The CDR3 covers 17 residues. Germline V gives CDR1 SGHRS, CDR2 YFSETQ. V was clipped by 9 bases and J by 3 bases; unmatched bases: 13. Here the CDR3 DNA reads TGCGCCACCCACATACCGGGACAGGGGGGGCACACCGGGGAGCTGTTTTTT. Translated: CATHIPGQGGHTGELFF.

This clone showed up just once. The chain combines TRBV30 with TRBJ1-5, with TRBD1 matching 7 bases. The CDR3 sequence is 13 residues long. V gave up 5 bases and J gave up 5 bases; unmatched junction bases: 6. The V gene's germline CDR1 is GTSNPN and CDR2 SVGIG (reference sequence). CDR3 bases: TGTGCCTGGGGGGGCCAGGGGGATCAGCCCCAGCATTTT. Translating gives CAWGGQGDQPQHF. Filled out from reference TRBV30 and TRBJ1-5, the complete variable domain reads SQTIHQWPATLVQPVGSPLSLECTVEGTSNPNLYWYRQAAGRGLQLLFYSVGIGQISSEVPQNLSASRPQDRQFILSSKKLLLSDSGFYLCAWGGQGDQPQHFGDGTRLSIL.

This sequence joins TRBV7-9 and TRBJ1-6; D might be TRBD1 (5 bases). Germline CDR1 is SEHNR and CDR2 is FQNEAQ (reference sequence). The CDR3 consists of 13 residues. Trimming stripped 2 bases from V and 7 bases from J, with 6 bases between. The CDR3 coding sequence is TGTGCCAGCAGCTTAAACAGGAATTCACCCCTCCACTTT. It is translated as CASSLNRNSPLHF.

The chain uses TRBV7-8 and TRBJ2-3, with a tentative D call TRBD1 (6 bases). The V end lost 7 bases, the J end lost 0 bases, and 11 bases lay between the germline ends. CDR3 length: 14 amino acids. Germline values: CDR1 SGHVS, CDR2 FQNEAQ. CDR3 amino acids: CASTGTPSTDTQYF. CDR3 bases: TGTGCCAGCACAGGGACACCTAGCACAGATACGCAGTATTTT.

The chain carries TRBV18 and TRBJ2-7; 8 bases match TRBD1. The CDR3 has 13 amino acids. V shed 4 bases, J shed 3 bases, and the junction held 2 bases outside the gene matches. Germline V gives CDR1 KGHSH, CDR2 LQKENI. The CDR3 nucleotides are TGTGCCAGCTCACTCGGACAGGGCTACGAGCAGTACTTC. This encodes CASSLGQGYEQYF.

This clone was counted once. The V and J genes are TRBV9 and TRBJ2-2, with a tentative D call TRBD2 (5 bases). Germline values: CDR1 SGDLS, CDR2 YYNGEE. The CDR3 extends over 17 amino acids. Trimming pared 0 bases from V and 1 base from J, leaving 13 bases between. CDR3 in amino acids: CASSVETRWGNTGELFF. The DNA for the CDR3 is TGTGCCAGCAGCGTAGAAACTAGATGGGGGAACACCGGGGAGCTGTTTTTT.

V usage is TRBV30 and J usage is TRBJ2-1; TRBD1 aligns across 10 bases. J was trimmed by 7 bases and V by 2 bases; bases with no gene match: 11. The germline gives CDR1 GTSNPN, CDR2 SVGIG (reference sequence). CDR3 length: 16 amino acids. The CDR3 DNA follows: TGTGCCTGGAGTCTTAGGGACAGGGGTTCGTGGAATGAGCAGTTCTTC. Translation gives CAWSLRDRGSWNEQFF. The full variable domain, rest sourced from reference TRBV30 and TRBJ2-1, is SQTIHQWPATLVQPVGSPLSLECTVEGTSNPNLYWYRQAAGRGLQLLFYSVGIGQISSEVPQNLSASRPQDRQFILSSKKLLLSDSGFYLCAWSLRDRGSWNEQFFGPGTRLTVL.

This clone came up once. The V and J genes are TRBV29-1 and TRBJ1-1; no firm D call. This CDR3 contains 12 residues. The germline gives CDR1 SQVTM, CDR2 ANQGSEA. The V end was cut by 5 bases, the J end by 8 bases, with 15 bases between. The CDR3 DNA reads TGCAGCGTTTCCTCTTGGACGGGGGAAGCTTTCTTT. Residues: CSVSSWTGEAFF.

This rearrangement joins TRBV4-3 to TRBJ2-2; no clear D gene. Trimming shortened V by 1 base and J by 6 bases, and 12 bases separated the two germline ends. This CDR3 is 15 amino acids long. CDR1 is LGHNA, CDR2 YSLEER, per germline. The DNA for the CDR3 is TGCGCCAGCAGCCAAGGCACGGGTTCCGCCGGGGAGCTGTTTTTT. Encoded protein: CASSQGTGSAGELFF.

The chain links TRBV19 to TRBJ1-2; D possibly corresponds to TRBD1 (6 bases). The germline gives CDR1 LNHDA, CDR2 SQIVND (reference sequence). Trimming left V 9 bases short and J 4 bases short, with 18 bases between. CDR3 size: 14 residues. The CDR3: CASTPGVFVYGYTF. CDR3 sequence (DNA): TGTGCCAGCACACCAGGGGTCTTCGTCTATGGCTACACCTTC.

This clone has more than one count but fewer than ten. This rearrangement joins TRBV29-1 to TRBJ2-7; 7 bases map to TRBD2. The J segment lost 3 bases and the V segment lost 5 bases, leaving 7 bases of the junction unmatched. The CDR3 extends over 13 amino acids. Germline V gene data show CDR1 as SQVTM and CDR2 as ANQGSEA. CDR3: CSVQRGVDYEQYF. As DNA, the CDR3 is TGCAGCGTTCAGCGGGGCGTTGACTACGAGCAGTACTTC.

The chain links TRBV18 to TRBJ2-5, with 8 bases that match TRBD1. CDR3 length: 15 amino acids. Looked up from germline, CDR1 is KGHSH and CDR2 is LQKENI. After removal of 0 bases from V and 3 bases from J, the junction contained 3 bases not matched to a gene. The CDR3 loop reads CASSPPQTGEETQYF. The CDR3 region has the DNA TGTGCCAGCTCACCACCTCAGACAGGGGAAGAGACCCAGTACTTC. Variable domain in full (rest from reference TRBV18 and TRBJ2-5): NAGVMQNPRHLVRRRGQEARLRCSPMKGHSHVYWYRQLPEEGLKFMVYLQKENIIDESGMPKERFSAEFPKEGPSILRIQQVVRGDSAAYFCASSPPQTGEETQYFGPGTRLLVL.

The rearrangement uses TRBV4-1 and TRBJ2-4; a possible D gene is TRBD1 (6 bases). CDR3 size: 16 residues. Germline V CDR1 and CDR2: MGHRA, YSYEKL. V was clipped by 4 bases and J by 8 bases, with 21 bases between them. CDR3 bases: TGCGCCAGCAGCCGAAATGTGGGGGACAATAGGGACATTCAGTACTTC. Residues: CASSRNVGDNRDIQYF.

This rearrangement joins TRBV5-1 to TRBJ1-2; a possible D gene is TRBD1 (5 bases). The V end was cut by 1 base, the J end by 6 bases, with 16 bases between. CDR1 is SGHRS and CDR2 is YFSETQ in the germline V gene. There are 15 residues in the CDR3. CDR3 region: CASSLNGGGADGYTF. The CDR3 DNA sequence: TGCGCCAGCAGCTTGAACGGGGGAGGGGCGGATGGCTACACCTTC.